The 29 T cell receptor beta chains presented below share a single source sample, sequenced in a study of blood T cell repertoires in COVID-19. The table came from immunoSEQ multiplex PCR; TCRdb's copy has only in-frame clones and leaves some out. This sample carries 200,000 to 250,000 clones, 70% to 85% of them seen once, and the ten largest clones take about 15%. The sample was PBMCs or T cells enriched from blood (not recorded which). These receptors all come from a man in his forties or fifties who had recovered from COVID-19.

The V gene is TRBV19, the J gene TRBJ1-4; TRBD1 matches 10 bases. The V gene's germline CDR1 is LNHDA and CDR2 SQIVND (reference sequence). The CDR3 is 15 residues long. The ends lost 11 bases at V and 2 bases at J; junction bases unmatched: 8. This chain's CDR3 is CAPPGQGTTNEKLFF. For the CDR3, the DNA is TGTGCCCCCCCGGGACAGGGGACTACTAATGAAAAACTGTTTTTT.

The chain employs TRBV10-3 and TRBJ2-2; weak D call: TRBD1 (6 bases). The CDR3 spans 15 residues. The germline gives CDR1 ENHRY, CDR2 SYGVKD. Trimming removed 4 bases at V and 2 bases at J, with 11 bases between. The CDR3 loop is CAISAAGVNTGELFF. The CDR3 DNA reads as TGTGCCATCAGTGCAGCAGGGGTTAACACCGGGGAGCTGTTTTTT.

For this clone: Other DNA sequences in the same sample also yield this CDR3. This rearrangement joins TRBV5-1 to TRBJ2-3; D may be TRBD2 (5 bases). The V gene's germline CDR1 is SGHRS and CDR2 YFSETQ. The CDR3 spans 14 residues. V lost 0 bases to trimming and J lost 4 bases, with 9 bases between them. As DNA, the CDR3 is TGCGCCAGCAGCTTGGGAACCGGGGCAGATACGCAGTATTTT. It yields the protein CASSLGTGADTQYF.

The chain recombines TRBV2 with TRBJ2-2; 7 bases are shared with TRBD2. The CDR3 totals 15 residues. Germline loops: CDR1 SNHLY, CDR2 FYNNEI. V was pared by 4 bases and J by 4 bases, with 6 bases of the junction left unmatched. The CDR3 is CASSVSGKPTGELFF. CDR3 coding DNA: TGTGCCAGCAGTGTAAGCGGGAAACCCACCGGGGAGCTGTTTTTT.

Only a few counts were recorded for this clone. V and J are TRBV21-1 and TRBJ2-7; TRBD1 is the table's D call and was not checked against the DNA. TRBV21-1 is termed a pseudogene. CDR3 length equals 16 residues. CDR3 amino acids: CASSMYRDRGHYEQYF. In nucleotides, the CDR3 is TGTGCCAGCAGCATGTACAGGGACAGGGGGCACTACGAGCAGTACTTC.

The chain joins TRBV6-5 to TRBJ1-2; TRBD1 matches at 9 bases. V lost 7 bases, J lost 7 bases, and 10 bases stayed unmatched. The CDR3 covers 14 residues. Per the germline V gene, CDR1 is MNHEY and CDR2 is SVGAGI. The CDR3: CASTEHRTGVGYTF. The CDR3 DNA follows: TGTGCCAGCACCGAACATAGGACAGGGGTTGGCTACACCTTC.

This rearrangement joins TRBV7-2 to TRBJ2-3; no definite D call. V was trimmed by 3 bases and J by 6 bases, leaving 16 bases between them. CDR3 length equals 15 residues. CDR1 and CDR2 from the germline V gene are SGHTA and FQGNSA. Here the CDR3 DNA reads TGTGCCAGCAGCTTCACCCTCCTCTCCGGGGATACGCAGTATTTT. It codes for CASSFTLLSGDTQYF.

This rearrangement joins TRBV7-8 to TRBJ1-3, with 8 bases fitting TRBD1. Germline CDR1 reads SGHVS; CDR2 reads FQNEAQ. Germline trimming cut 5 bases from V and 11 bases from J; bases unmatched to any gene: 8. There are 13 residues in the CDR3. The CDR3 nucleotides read TGTGCCAGCAGCGTACAGGGGGACAGTCCCATATATTTT. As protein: CASSVQGDSPIYF.

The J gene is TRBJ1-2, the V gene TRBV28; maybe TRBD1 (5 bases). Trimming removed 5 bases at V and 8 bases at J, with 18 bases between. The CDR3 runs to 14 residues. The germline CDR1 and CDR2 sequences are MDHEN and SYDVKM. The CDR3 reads CASSPDGRAFGYTF. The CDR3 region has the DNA TGTGCCAGCAGTCCCGATGGCAGGGCCTTCGGCTACACCTTC.

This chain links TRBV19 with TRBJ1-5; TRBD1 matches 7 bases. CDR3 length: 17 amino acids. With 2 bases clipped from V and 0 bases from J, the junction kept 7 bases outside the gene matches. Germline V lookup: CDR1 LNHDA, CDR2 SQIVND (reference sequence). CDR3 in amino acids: CASSIQGQTYSNQPQHF. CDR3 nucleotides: TGTGCCAGTAGTATACAGGGACAGACTTATAGCAATCAGCCCCAGCATTTT.

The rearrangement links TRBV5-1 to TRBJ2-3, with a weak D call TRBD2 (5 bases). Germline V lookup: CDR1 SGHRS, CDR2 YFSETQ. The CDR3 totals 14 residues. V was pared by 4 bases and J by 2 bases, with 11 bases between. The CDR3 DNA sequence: TGCGCCAGCAGCATTACCGGGAACACAGATACGCAGTATTTT. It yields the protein CASSITGNTDTQYF. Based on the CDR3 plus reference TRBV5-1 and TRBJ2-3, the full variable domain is KAGVTQTPRYLIKTRGQQVTLSCSPISGHRSVSWYQQTPGQGLQFLFEYFSETQRNKGNFPGRFSGRQFSNSRSEMNVSTLELGDSALYLCASSITGNTDTQYFGPGTRLTVL.

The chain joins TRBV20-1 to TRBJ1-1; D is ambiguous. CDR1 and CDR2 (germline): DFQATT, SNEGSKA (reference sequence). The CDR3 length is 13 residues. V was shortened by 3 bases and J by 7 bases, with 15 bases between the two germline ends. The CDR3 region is CSASVLRGVEAFF. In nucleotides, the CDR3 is TGCAGTGCTAGTGTCTTACGGGGTGTTGAAGCTTTCTTT.

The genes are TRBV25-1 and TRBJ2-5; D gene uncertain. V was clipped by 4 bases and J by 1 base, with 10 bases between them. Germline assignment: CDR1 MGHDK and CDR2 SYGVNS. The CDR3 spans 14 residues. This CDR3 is CASSAPGPQETQYF. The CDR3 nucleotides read TGTGCCAGCAGTGCCCCCGGTCCCCAAGAGACCCAGTACTTC.

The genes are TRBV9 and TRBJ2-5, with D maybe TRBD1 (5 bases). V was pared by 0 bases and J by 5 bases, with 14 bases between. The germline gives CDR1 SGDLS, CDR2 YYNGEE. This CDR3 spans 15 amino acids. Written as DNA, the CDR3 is TGTGCCAGCAGCGTAGTTCAGGGCCGCTGGGAGACCCAGTACTTC. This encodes CASSVVQGRWETQYF.

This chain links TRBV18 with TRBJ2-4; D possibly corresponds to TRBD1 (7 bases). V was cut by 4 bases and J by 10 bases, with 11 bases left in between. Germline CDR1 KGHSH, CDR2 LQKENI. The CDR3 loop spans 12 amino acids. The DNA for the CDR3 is TGTGCCAGCTCACGCAGGGGGGAGATTCAGTACTTC. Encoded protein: CASSRRGEIQYF.

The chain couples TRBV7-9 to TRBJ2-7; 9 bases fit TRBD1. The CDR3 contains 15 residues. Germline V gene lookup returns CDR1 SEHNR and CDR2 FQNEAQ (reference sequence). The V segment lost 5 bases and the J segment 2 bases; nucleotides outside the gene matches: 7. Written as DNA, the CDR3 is TGTGCCAGCAGCAGTCCGGGACAGGGAACCTACGAGCAGTACTTC. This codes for CASSSPGQGTYEQYF.

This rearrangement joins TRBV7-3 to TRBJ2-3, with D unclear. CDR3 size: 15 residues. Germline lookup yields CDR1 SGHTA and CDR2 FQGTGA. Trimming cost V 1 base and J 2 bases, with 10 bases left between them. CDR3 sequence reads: CASSLSALHTDTQYF. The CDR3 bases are TGTGCCAGCAGCTTAAGTGCTTTACACACAGATACGCAGTATTTT.

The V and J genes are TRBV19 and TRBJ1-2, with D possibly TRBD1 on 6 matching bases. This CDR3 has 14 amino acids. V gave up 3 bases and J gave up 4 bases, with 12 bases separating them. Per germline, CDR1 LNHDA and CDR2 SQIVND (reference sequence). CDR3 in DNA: TGTGCCAGTAGTATTACAGGGCGAAGCTATGGCTACACCTTC. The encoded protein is CASSITGRSYGYTF.

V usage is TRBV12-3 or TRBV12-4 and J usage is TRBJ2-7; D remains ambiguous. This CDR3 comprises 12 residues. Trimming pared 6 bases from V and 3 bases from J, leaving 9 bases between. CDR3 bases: TGTGCCAGCAGCCCCTCGGTCTACGAGCAGTACTTC. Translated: CASSPSVYEQYF.

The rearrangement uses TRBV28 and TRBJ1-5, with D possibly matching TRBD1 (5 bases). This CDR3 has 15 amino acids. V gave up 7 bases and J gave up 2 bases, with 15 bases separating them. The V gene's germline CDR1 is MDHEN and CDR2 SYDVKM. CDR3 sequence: CASKGGGEGNQPQHF. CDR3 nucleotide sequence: TGTGCCAGCAAAGGCGGGGGGGAAGGCAATCAGCCCCAGCATTTT.

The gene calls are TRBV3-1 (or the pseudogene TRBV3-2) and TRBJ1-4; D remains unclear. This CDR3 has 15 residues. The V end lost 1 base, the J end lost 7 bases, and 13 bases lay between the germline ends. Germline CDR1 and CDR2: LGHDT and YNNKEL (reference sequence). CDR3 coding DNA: TGTGCCAGCAGCCAAGGCGGGTCGCCGGTTGAAAAACTGTTTTTT. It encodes CASSQGGSPVEKLFF.

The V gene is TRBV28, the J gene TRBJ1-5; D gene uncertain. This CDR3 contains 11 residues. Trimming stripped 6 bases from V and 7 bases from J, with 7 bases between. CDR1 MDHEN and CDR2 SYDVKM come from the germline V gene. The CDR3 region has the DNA TGTGCCAGCAGGCGGGAGCAGCCCCAGCATTTT. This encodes CASRREQPQHF.

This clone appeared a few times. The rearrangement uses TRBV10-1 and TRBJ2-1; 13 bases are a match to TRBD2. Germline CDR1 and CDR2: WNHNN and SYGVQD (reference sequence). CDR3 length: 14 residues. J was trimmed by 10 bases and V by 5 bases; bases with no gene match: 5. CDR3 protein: CASSRTSGSGEQFF. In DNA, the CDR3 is TGCGCCAGCAGTCGGACTAGCGGGAGTGGGGAGCAGTTCTTC.

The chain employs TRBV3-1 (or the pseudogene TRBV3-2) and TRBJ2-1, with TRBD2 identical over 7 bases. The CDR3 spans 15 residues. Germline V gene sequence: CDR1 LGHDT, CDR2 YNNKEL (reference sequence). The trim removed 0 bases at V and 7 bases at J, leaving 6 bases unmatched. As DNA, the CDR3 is TGTGCCAGCAGCCAAGAGGGGGACGGGAGGAATGAGCAGTTCTTC. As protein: CASSQEGDGRNEQFF.

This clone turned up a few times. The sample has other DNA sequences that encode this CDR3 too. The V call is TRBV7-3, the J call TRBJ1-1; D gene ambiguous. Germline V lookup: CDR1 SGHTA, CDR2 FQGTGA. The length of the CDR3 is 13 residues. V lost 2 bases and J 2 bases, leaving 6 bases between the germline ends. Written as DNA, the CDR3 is TGTGCCAGCAGCTTAGAGTTAAACACTGAAGCTTTCTTT. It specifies CASSLELNTEAFF.

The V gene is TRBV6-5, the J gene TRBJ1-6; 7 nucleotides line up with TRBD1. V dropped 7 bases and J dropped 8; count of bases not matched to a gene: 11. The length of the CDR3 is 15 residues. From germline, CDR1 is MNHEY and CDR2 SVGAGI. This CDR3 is CASTPWARGDSPLHF. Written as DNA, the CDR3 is TGTGCCAGCACCCCCTGGGCCAGGGGGGATTCACCCCTCCACTTT.

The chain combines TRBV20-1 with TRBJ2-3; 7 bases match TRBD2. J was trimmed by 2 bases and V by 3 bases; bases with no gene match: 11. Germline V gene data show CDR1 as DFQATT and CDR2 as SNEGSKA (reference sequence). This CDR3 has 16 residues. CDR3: CSASMVSLADTDTQYF. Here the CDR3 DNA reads TGCAGTGCTAGTATGGTTAGCCTAGCGGACACAGATACGCAGTATTTT.

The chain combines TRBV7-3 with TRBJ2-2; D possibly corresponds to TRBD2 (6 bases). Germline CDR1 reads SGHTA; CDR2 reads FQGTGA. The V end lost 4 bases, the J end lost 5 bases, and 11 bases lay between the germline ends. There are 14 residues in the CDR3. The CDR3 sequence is CASSYRSGTGELFF. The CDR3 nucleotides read TGTGCCAGCAGCTACCGAAGCGGGACCGGGGAGCTGTTTTTT.

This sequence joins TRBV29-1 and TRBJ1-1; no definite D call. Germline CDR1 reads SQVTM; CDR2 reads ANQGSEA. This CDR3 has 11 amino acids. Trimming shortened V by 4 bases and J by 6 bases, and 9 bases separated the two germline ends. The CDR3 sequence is CSVARLPEAFF. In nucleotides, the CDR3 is TGCAGCGTTGCTAGGCTGCCTGAAGCTTTCTTT.